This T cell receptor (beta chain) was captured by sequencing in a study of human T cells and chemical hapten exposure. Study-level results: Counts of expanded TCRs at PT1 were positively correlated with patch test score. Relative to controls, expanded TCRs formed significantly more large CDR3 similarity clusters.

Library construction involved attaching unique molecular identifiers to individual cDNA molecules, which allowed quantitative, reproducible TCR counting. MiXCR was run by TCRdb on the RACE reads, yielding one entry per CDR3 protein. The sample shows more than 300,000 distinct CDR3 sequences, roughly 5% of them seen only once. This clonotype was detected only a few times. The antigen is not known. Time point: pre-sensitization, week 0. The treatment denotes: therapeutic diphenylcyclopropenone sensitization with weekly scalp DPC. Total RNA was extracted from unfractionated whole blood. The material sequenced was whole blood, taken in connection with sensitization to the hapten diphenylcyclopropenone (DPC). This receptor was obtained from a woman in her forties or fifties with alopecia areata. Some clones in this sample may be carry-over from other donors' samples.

CDR3 nucleotides: TGTGCCACCAGTTCAGCCGCTAGCTCCTACAATGAGCAGTTCTTC. It codes for CATSSAASSYNEQFF. The rearrangement joins TRBV24-1 to TRBJ2-1; D ambiguous. Trimming took off 6 bases at V and 0 bases at J, with 11 bases between the two ends. Germline CDR1 is KGHDR and CDR2 is SFDVKD. This CDR3 has 15 residues.